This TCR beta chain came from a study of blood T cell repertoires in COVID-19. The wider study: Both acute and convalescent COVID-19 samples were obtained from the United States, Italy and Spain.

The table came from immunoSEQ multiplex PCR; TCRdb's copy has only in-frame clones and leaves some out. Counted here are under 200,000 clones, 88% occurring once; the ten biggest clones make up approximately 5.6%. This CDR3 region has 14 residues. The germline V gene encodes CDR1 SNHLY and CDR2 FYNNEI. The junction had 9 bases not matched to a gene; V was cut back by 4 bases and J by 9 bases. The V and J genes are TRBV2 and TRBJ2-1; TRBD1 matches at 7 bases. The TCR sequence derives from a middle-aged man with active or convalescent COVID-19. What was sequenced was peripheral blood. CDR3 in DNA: TGTGCCAGCAGTGGGGGACAGAGCCCCCGTGAGCAGTTCTTC. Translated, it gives CASSGGQSPREQFF. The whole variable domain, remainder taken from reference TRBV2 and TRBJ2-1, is EPEVTQTPSHQVTQMGQEVILRCVPISNHLYFYWYRQILGQKVEFLVSFYNNEISEKSEIFDDQFSVERPDGSNFTLKIRSTKLEDSAMYFCASSGGQSPREQFFGPGTRLTVL.